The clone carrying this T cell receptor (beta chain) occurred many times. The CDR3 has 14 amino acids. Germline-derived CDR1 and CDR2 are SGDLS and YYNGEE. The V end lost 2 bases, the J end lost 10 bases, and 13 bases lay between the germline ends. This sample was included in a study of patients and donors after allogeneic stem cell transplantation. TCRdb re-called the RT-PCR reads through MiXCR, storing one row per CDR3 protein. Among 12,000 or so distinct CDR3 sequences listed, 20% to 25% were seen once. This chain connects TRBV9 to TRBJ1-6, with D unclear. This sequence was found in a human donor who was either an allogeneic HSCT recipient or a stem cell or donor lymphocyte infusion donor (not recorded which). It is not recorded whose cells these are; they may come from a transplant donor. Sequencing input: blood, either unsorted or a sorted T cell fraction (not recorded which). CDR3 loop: CASSVTREESPLHF. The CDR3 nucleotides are TGTGCCAGCAGCGTTACACGGGAGGAGTCACCCCTCCACTTT.